The 29 T cell receptor beta chains below come from one sample, sequenced in a study of cytomegalovirus exposure and HLA in healthy donors. A multiplex PCR was run with 60 Vbeta primers and 13 Jbeta primers. The data were produced by immunoSEQ multiplex PCR, yet TCRdb's version contains in-frame clones alone and is incomplete. The sample lists approximately 90,000 clones, under 85% occurring once. Sequencing input: PBMCs. The receptors were gathered from a male donor in good health and CMV-seronegative.

V usage is TRBV11-2 and J usage is TRBJ1-2; D is undetermined. There are 14 residues in the CDR3. CDR1 is SGHAT and CDR2 is FQNNGV in the germline V gene. Trimming took off 1 base at V and 1 base at J, with 7 bases between the two ends. CDR3 nucleotide sequence: TGTGCCAGCAGCTTAGTTGAACTTAACTATGGCTACACCTTC. It specifies CASSLVELNYGYTF.

The CDR3 DNA reads as TGTGCCCCAAGCGCGAACACCGGGGAGCTGTTTTTT. Its translation: CAPSANTGELFF. V gene TRBV10-3 combines with J gene TRBJ2-2; unclear D gene. Looked up from germline, CDR1 is ENHRY and CDR2 is SYGVKD. The CDR3 loop spans 12 amino acids. V lost 11 bases to trimming and J lost 0 bases, with 7 bases between them.

The chain couples TRBV4-3 to TRBJ1-3, with a possible D match to TRBD1 (6 bases). This CDR3 spans 15 amino acids. Germline CDR1 is LGHNA and CDR2 is YSLEER. V was trimmed by 0 bases and J by 4 bases, leaving 10 bases between them. The DNA for the CDR3 is TGCGCCAGCAGCCAAGATCGCAGGGGAGGAAACACCATATATTTT. The encoded protein is CASSQDRRGGNTIYF.

V is TRBV13 and J is TRBJ2-3, with 7 bases fitting TRBD2. The CDR3 is made up of 16 amino acids. V shed 0 bases, J shed 2 bases, and the junction held 5 bases outside the gene matches. Per the germline V gene, CDR1 is PRHDT and CDR2 is FYEKMQ (reference sequence). The CDR3 coding sequence is TGTGCCAGCAGCTTAGGGTCTGGGGGGGTCACAGATACGCAGTATTTT. This sequence encodes CASSLGSGGVTDTQYF. The whole variable domain, filled in from reference TRBV13 and TRBJ2-3, reads AAGVIQSPRHLIKEKRETATLKCYPIPRHDTVYWYQQGPGQDPQFLISFYEKMQSDKGSIPDRFSAQQFSDYHSELNMSSLELGDSALYFCASSLGSGGVTDTQYFGPGTRLTVL.

The V call is TRBV27, the J call TRBJ2-2; 7 nucleotides line up with TRBD1. V dropped 4 bases and J dropped 1; count of bases not matched to a gene: 3. CDR3 length equals 15 residues. The V gene's germline CDR1 is MNHEY and CDR2 SMNVEV (reference sequence). The CDR3 spells CASSSWDRNTGELFF. DNA of the CDR3: TGTGCCAGCAGTTCATGGGACAGGAACACCGGGGAGCTGTTTTTT.

The rearrangement joins TRBV5-1 to TRBJ1-2; 7 bases map to TRBD1. Germline V gene sequence: CDR1 SGHRS, CDR2 YFSETQ. J lost 1 base, V lost 0 bases, and 3 bases had no gene match. The CDR3 runs to 15 residues. The CDR3 nucleotides read TGCGCCAGCAGCTTGGGGGGACAGCTTAACTATGGCTACACCTTC. Translated: CASSLGGQLNYGYTF.

The chain recombines TRBV28 with TRBJ2-7, with a possible D match to TRBD1 (6 bases). V dropped 6 bases and J dropped 0 bases, with 15 bases sitting between them. The CDR3 loop spans 15 amino acids. Germline-derived CDR1 and CDR2 are MDHEN and SYDVKM. This CDR3 is CASRRTASNSYEQYF. The CDR3 region has the DNA TGTGCCAGCAGGAGGACAGCGTCTAACTCCTACGAGCAGTACTTC.

The chain combines TRBV4-3 with TRBJ2-7, with 7 bases identical to TRBD1. After removal of 1 base from V and 4 bases from J, the junction contained 7 bases not matched to a gene. This CDR3 is 15 amino acids long. Per the germline V gene, CDR1 is LGHNA and CDR2 is YSLEER. CDR3 loop: CASSQVGDSRYEQYF. The CDR3 nucleotides read TGCGCCAGCAGCCAAGTTGGGGACAGCCGATACGAGCAGTACTTC.

This clone was detected a few times. V gene TRBV6-4 combines with J gene TRBJ1-6; possible D gene TRBD1, 5 bases. V was clipped by 0 bases and J by 6 bases, with 6 bases between them. The length of the CDR3 is 14 residues. Germline loops: CDR1 MRHNA, CDR2 SNTAGT. CDR3 sequence: CASSDSQGNSPLHF. The CDR3 nucleotides read TGTGCCAGCAGTGACTCCCAGGGTAATTCACCCCTCCACTTT.

This clone was counted only a few times. The CDR3 nucleotides are TGTGCCAGCAGCTTAGGAGAGGGGGCAAAACTGTTTTTT. Protein sequence: CASSLGEGAKLFF. The V and J genes are TRBV7-2 and TRBJ1-4; the match to TRBD1 covers 7 bases. The CDR3 totals 13 residues. The trim removed 1 base at V and 10 bases at J, leaving 3 bases unmatched. Germline CDR1 reads SGHTA; CDR2 reads FQGNSA.

The genes are TRBV19 and TRBJ2-3; D possibly corresponds to TRBD2 (6 bases). Per the germline V gene, CDR1 is LNHDA and CDR2 is SQIVND (reference sequence). Trimming removed 2 bases at V and 4 bases at J, with 13 bases between. This CDR3 spans 15 amino acids. The CDR3 DNA follows: TGTGCCAGTAGTATATCTGCGGGACCTTCAGATACGCAGTATTTT. Translating it yields CASSISAGPSDTQYF.

J is TRBJ1-4 and V is TRBV28, with 7 bases fitting TRBD1. CDR3 length equals 15 residues. CDR1 and CDR2 from the germline V gene are MDHEN and SYDVKM. J was trimmed by 7 bases and V by 6 bases; bases with no gene match: 11. CDR3 bases: TGTGCCAGCAGCAGTCGGAAGGGGGCTGGTGAAAAACTGTTTTTT. Protein sequence: CASSSRKGAGEKLFF.

The sample holds one count of this clone. The chain links TRBV20-1 to TRBJ1-1; D is possibly TRBD1 (5 bases). Germline V gene lookup returns CDR1 DFQATT and CDR2 SNEGSKA (reference sequence). CDR3 length equals 11 residues. Between the trimmed V and J ends, which lost 7 bases and 7 bases, there was a span of 13 bases. The CDR3 region has the DNA TGCAGTGGAGGCAGGGAAGGTGAAGCTTTCTTT. Protein sequence: CSGGREGEAFF.

This rearrangement joins TRBV7-2 to TRBJ1-2; D might be TRBD1 (5 bases). The CDR3 extends over 15 amino acids. The V end was cut by 5 bases, the J end by 4 bases, with 17 bases between. Germline V lookup: CDR1 SGHTA, CDR2 FQGNSA. CDR3 nucleotides: TGTGCCAGCAGCCCAGACCAACAGGTTTTCTATGGCTACACCTTC. Translated: CASSPDQQVFYGYTF.

This chain uses TRBV23-1 with TRBJ1-2, with unresolved D. TRBV23-1 is classed as an ORF, of uncertain function. Trimming took off 1 base at V and 7 bases at J, with 19 bases between the two ends. The length of the CDR3 is 16 residues. CDR3 coding DNA: TGCGCCAGCAGTCAATACCGGTGGATACGGGAGGGTGGCTACACCTTC. As protein: CASSQYRWIREGGYTF.

In DNA form, the CDR3 reads TGTGCCAGCAGTTATGCAGGGGACACCGGGGAGCTGTTTTTT. This translates into CASSYAGDTGELFF. The gene calls are TRBV28 and TRBJ2-2; D might be TRBD1 (6 bases). Germline V gives CDR1 MDHEN, CDR2 SYDVKM. This CDR3 has 14 residues. Trimming removed 4 bases from V and 3 bases from J, with 9 bases in between.

This rearrangement joins TRBV27 to TRBJ2-7, with 11 bases identical to TRBD2. The J segment lost 3 bases and the V segment lost 5 bases, leaving 9 bases of the junction unmatched. Per germline, CDR1 MNHEY and CDR2 SMNVEV (reference sequence). The CDR3 length is 16 residues. DNA of the CDR3: TGTGCCAGCAGTAGAGAAGGGACTAGCGGTTTCTACGAGCAGTACTTC. This sequence encodes CASSREGTSGFYEQYF.

This chain joins TRBV27 and TRBJ2-5, with a tentative D call TRBD2 (6 bases). Trimming took 3 bases from V and 1 from J, leaving 12 bases between them. Germline V lookup: CDR1 MNHEY, CDR2 SMNVEV (reference sequence). CDR3 length: 15 amino acids. The CDR3 sequence: CASSFWAGSQETQYF. The CDR3, as DNA: TGTGCCAGCAGTTTTTGGGCGGGGAGCCAAGAGACCCAGTACTTC.

This clone was seen once. The chain links TRBV7-9 to TRBJ1-4; 7 positions agree with TRBD1. With 3 bases clipped from V and 6 bases from J, the junction kept 7 bases outside the gene matches. This CDR3 has 15 residues. The germline CDR1 and CDR2 sequences are SEHNR and FQNEAQ (reference sequence). For the CDR3, the DNA is TGTGCCAGCAGCTTCGGCAGGGGGTATCATGAAAAACTGTTTTTT. Encoded protein: CASSFGRGYHEKLFF.

The J gene is TRBJ2-7, the V gene TRBV28; TRBD2 might be the D (6 bases). The CDR3 runs to 13 residues. CDR1 is MDHEN, CDR2 SYDVKM, per germline. Trimming removed 6 bases from V and 6 bases from J, with 15 bases in between. The CDR3 bases are TGTGCCAGCAGCCCCCCGGTGGGGGGCGAGCAGTACTTC. Translating gives CASSPPVGGEQYF.

V and J are TRBV27 and TRBJ2-1, with 9 bases matching TRBD2. The trim removed 0 bases at V and 1 base at J, leaving 13 bases unmatched. Germline V gives CDR1 MNHEY, CDR2 SMNVEV (reference sequence). This CDR3 has 20 residues. The CDR3 sequence is CASSLSPTSGGGRSYNEQFF. The DNA for the CDR3 is TGTGCCAGCAGTTTATCGCCGACTAGCGGAGGGGGCCGGTCCTACAATGAGCAGTTCTTC.

The chain uses TRBV27 and TRBJ2-7; D not certain. CDR3 length: 11 residues. From germline, CDR1 is MNHEY and CDR2 SMNVEV (reference sequence). V lost 4 bases and J lost 4, with 5 bases in between. This CDR3 reads CASSWRYEQYF. Written as DNA, the CDR3 is TGTGCCAGCAGTTGGCGGTACGAGCAGTACTTC.

This clone was observed once. The chain joins TRBV28 to TRBJ2-7; TRBD1 matches 8 bases. Germline values: CDR1 MDHEN, CDR2 SYDVKM. J gave up 3 bases and V 6 bases, and 4 bases lay outside the gene matches. This CDR3 comprises 13 residues. Here the CDR3 DNA reads TGTGCCAGCAGCCTGGGACAGGTCTACGAGCAGTACTTC. It codes for CASSLGQVYEQYF. Based on the CDR3 plus reference TRBV28 and TRBJ2-7, the full variable domain is DVKVTQSSRYLVKRTGEKVFLECVQDMDHENMFWYRQDPGLGLRLIYFSYDVKMKEKGDIPEGYSVSREKKERFSLILESASTNQTSMYLCASSLGQVYEQYFGPGTRLTVT.

In its sample, this clone was seen a few times. The chain joins TRBV28 to TRBJ1-1; TRBD1 aligns across 9 bases. The CDR3 runs to 17 residues. Trimming removed 1 base from V and 8 bases from J; junction bases left unmatched: 14. Germline CDR1 MDHEN, CDR2 SYDVKM. CDR3 DNA sequence: TGTGCCAGCAGTTTATTGGGTACGCGGACAGGGGCGGGAGAAGCTTTCTTT. The encoded protein is CASSLLGTRTGAGEAFF.

The chain uses TRBV6-1 and TRBJ1-1, with 8 bases fitting TRBD1. The length of the CDR3 is 14 residues. Trimming took 6 bases from V and 3 from J; bases not matched to a gene: 6. CDR1 is MNHNS, CDR2 SASEGT, per germline. CDR3 amino acids: CASRETGDYTEAFF. The CDR3 DNA is TGTGCCAGCAGGGAGACAGGGGACTACACTGAAGCTTTCTTT.

V and J are TRBV11-3 and TRBJ2-2; the match to TRBD1 covers 11 bases. Germline lookup yields CDR1 SGHNT and CDR2 YENEEA. The V gene end was trimmed by 5 bases and the J gene end by 4 bases; junction bases not matched to a gene: 6. This CDR3 spans 16 amino acids. CDR3 DNA: TGTGCCAGCAGCAAAGGGACAGGGGGGGGCACCGGGGAGCTGTTTTTT. Protein: CASSKGTGGGTGELFF.

The CDR3 loop is CASSLGTSLAYEQYF. CDR3 bases: TGTGCCAGCAGCCTCGGGACTAGCTTAGCCTACGAGCAGTACTTC. The rearrangement joins TRBV28 to TRBJ2-7; 9 nucleotides align to TRBD2. This CDR3 has 15 residues. Losses at the gene ends were 6 bases for V and 2 bases for J; bases not matched to a gene: 8. Germline CDR1 is MDHEN and CDR2 is SYDVKM.

V gene TRBV4-1 combines with J gene TRBJ1-3, with D possibly TRBD1 on 5 matching bases. Germline V CDR1 and CDR2: MGHRA, YSYEKL. The germline V and J ends were trimmed by 4 bases and 1 base, with 14 bases remaining between them. The CDR3 has 16 amino acids. The CDR3 DNA is TGCGCCAGCAGCCGCACTAGCCAGGGATCTGGAAACACCATATATTTT. The encoded protein is CASSRTSQGSGNTIYF.

There are a few counts of this clone. This sequence joins TRBV6-5 and TRBJ2-5; possible D gene TRBD2, 7 bases. The CDR3 consists of 13 residues. Trimming stripped 10 bases from V and 4 bases from J, with 16 bases between. From germline, CDR1 is MNHEY and CDR2 SVGAGI. CDR3 coding DNA: TGTGCCACCGCGGGGGCCAGGGGAGAGACCCAGTACTTC. Encoded protein: CATAGARGETQYF.